Below, 14 T cell receptor beta chains from the same sample are listed, as sequenced in a study of T cell repertoires in cytomegalovirus infection. Their antigens are not known. TCRdb recomputed calls from the reads with MiXCR, one row per CDR3 protein. The table records more than 110,000 distinct CDR3 sequences, over 25% of them present only once. This material consisted of CD8+ T cells from cultured PBMCs, taken from culture after CMV antigen stimulation. These receptors were taken from a human donor in good health (CMV status not recorded). Some clones in this sample may be carry-over from other donors' samples.

The genes are TRBV25-1 and TRBJ2-2; D might be TRBD2 (5 bases). V was trimmed by 3 bases and J by 4 bases, leaving 12 bases between them. CDR1 is MGHDK, CDR2 SYGVNS, per germline. This CDR3 spans 15 amino acids. The CDR3 is CASSDGGYGTGELFF. As DNA, the CDR3 is TGTGCCAGCAGTGATGGAGGCTACGGCACCGGGGAGCTGTTTTTT.

The chain links TRBV2 to TRBJ2-7, with D hard to call. This CDR3 comprises 13 residues. V was shortened by 7 bases and J by 0 bases, with 10 bases between the two germline ends. In germline, CDR1 is SNHLY, CDR2 FYNNEI. The CDR3 loop reads CASKKSPSYEQYF. DNA of the CDR3: TGTGCCAGCAAAAAGTCGCCCTCCTACGAGCAGTACTTC. Supplemented by reference TRBV2 and TRBJ2-7, the full variable domain reads EPEVTQTPSHQVTQMGQEVILRCVPISNHLYFYWYRQILGQKVEFLVSFYNNEISEKSEIFDDQFSVERPDGSNFTLKIRSTKLEDSAMYFCASKKSPSYEQYFGPGTRLTVT.

This clonotype was detected a few times. The genes are TRBV15 and TRBJ2-7, with D unresolved. Germline CDR1 and CDR2: LNHNV and YYDKDF (reference sequence). Trimming left V 1 base short and J 4 bases short, with 8 bases between. This CDR3 comprises 13 residues. The CDR3 nucleotides are TGTGCCACCAGCAGAGGCTCCAGTTACGAGCAGTACTTC. Translated, it gives CATSRGSSYEQYF.

This chain links TRBV6-1 with TRBJ2-1, with 10 bases fitting TRBD1. This CDR3 region has 16 residues. Looked up from germline, CDR1 is MNHNS and CDR2 is SASEGT. The trim removed 3 bases at V and 8 bases at J, leaving 10 bases unmatched. The CDR3 protein is CASSEVSGTGVYEQFF. The CDR3 coding sequence is TGTGCCAGCAGTGAGGTCTCCGGGACAGGGGTGTATGAGCAGTTCTTC.

This sequence joins TRBV5-6 and TRBJ1-2, with a tentative D call TRBD1 (5 bases). V gave up 1 base and J gave up 1 base, with 17 bases separating them. Germline-derived CDR1 and CDR2 are SGHDT and YYEEEE. The CDR3 covers 17 residues. CDR3: CASSLLRGSEGNYGYTF. The CDR3, as DNA: TGTGCCAGCAGCTTGCTTCGGGGCTCAGAGGGTAACTATGGCTACACCTTC.

This chain joins TRBV7-9 and TRBJ2-3; 10 nucleotides agree with TRBD1. From germline, CDR1 is SEHNR and CDR2 FQNEAQ (reference sequence). J gave up 4 bases and V 6 bases, and 10 bases lay outside the gene matches. CDR3 length equals 16 residues. CDR3 sequence: CASRTIRDRGADTQYF. The CDR3 DNA follows: TGTGCCAGCAGAACGATCCGGGACAGGGGAGCAGATACGCAGTATTTT.

The chain couples TRBV29-1 to TRBJ2-7; D remains ambiguous. Trimming removed 4 bases from V and 0 bases from J, with 10 bases in between. Germline V gene sequence: CDR1 SQVTM, CDR2 ANQGSEA. The CDR3 has 13 amino acids. As DNA, the CDR3 is TGCAGCGTTGCTCCGGGCACCTCCTACGAGCAGTACTTC. Its protein product is CSVAPGTSYEQYF.

The chain employs TRBV9 and TRBJ1-1, with 9 bases matching TRBD1. This CDR3 comprises 15 residues. The V gene's germline CDR1 is SGDLS and CDR2 YYNGEE. J lost 5 bases, V lost 4 bases, and 9 bases had no gene match. Here the CDR3 DNA reads TGTGCCAGCAGCCCCCAGGACAGGGGTATTACTGAAGCTTTCTTT. It encodes CASSPQDRGITEAFF.

This clonotype showed up just a few times. The gene calls are TRBV2 and TRBJ2-7; TRBD1 agrees at 8 bases. This CDR3 contains 15 residues. Trimming removed 2 bases from V and 3 bases from J; junction bases left unmatched: 6. CDR1 is SNHLY, CDR2 FYNNEI, per germline. DNA for the CDR3: TGTGCCAGCAGTGAATGGACAGGGAGCAGCTACGAGCAGTACTTC. Protein: CASSEWTGSSYEQYF.

The V gene is TRBV2, the J gene TRBJ2-5; TRBD2 might be the D (6 bases). Germline values: CDR1 SNHLY, CDR2 FYNNEI. Trimming left V 3 bases short and J 5 bases short, with 19 bases between. This CDR3 spans 16 amino acids. Written as DNA, the CDR3 is TGTGCCAGCAGTGAGGCAACTAGCCGGGGGTGGGAGACCCAGTACTTC. This codes for CASSEATSRGWETQYF.

The J gene is TRBJ2-5, the V gene TRBV15, with TRBD2 matching over 9 bases. The germline gives CDR1 LNHNV, CDR2 YYDKDF (reference sequence). The CDR3 has 15 residues. The V and J ends lost 4 bases and 5 bases, in that order; junction bases with no gene match: 8. In DNA, the CDR3 is TGTGCCACCAGCAATCCGGGACTAGCAGATGAGACCCAGTACTTC. Translated, it gives CATSNPGLADETQYF.

To note about this clonotype: This clone may be a read error of a much larger clone one base away. No conserved phenylalanine or tryptophan is present at the end of the CDR3, so a read error is the likely explanation. The CDR3 loop reads CASSRSPGGEAFL. The CDR3 DNA reads as TGTGCCAGCAGCCGTAGCCCGGGCGGTGAAGCTTTCTTA. This chain joins TRBV11-1 and TRBJ1-1; unclear D gene. V lost 5 bases, J lost 7 bases, and 14 bases lay in between. The CDR3 has 13 residues. Germline V lookup: CDR1 SGHAT, CDR2 FQDESV (reference sequence).

In its sample, this clonotype was seen a few times. This chain joins TRBV7-6 and TRBJ2-7; 10 bases are a match to TRBD2. The V gene end was trimmed by 5 bases and the J gene end by 7 bases; junction bases not matched to a gene: 5. Germline loops: CDR1 SGHVS, CDR2 FNYEAQ. The CDR3 is 13 amino acids. CDR3 in amino acids: CASSAGLAVEQYF. The DNA for the CDR3 is TGTGCCAGCAGCGCCGGACTAGCGGTTGAGCAGTACTTC.

The chain employs TRBV28 and TRBJ1-1, with unresolved D. Looked up from germline, CDR1 is MDHEN and CDR2 is SYDVKM. This CDR3 spans 14 amino acids. V lost 3 bases to trimming and J lost 3 bases, with 11 bases between them. The CDR3 spells CASSFRVSDTEAFF. As DNA, the CDR3 is TGTGCCAGCAGTTTTAGGGTGTCGGACACTGAAGCTTTCTTT.